The clone carrying this T cell receptor beta chain has only a few counts. Antigen specificity is unknown. Per germline, CDR1 DFQATT and CDR2 SNEGSKA (reference sequence). The CDR3 consists of 14 residues. The J segment lost 4 bases and the V segment lost 5 bases, leaving 5 bases of the junction unmatched. The data stem from a study of T-cell reconstitution after alpha-beta-depleted transplantation in children. Study findings and constraints: It was newly produced T cells that mostly accounted for T-cell counts and diversity one year after transplant. From surviving recipient T cells and thymic progenitors came the high day-60 TCRbeta diversity observed in some patients. The origin of alpha-beta T cells about two months after transplant was reportedly several hundred expanded graft clones.

For TCRbeta, the library was prepared with unique molecular identifiers. From the PCR reads, TCRdb called clonotypes with MiXCR, one entry per CDR3 protein. This sample has fewer than 700,000 distinct CDR3 sequences, with 23% found just once. J is TRBJ2-1 and V is TRBV20-1, with 10 bases matching TRBD2. The sequence was collected from a boy younger than two who had a stem cell transplant for acute myeloid leukemia, so the T cells may come from the graft donor. The input for sequencing was PBMCs, mostly from graft donor cells, taken 360 days after TCRalphabeta/CD19-depleted stem cell transplant. CDR3 in amino acids: CSAYGTSEYNEQFF. The CDR3 DNA reads as TGCAGTGCTTACGGGACTAGCGAGTACAATGAGCAGTTCTTC.